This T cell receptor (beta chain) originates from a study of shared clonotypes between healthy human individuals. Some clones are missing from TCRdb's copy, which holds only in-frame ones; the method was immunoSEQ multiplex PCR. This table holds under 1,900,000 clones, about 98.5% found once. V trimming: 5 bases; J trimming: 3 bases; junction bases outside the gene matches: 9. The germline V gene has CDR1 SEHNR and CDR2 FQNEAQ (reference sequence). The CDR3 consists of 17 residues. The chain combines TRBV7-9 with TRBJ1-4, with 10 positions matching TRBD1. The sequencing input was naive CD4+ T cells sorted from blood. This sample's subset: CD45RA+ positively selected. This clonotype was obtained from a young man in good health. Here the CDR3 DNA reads TGTGCCAGCAGCCCCGGGGACAGGGGAAGGGCTAATGAAAAACTGTTTTTT. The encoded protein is CASSPGDRGRANEKLFF.